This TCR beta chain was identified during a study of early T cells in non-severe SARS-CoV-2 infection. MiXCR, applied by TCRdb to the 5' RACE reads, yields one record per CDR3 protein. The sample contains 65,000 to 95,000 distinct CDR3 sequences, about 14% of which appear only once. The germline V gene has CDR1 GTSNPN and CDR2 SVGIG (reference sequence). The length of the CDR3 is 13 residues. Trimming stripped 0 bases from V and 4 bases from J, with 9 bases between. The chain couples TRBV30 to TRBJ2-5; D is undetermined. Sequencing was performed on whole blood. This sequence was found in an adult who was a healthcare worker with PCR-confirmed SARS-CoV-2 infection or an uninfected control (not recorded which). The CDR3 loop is CAWSVQGLETQYF. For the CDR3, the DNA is TGTGCCTGGAGTGTTCAAGGTTTAGAGACCCAGTACTTC.